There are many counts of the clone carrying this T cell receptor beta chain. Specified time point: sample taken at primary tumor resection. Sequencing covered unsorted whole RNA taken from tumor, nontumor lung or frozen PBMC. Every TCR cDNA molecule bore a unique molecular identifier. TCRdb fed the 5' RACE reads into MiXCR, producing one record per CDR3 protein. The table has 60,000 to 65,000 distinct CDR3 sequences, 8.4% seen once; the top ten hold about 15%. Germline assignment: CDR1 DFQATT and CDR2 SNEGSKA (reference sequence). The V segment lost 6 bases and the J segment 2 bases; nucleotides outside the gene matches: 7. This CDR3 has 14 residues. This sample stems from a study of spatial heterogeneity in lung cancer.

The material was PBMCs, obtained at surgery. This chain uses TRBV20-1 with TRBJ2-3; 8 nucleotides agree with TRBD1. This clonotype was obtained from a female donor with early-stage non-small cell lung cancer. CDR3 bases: TGCAGTGCAAAGAGGACAGGGCCCACAGATACGCAGTATTTT. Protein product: CSAKRTGPTDTQYF.